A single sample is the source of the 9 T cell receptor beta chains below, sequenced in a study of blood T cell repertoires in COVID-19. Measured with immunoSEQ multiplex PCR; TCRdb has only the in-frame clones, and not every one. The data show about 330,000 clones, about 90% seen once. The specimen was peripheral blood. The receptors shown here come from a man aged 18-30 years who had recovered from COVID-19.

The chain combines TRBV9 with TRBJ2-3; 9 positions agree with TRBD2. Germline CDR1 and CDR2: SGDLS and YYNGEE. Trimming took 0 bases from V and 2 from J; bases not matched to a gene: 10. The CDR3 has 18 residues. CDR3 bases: TGTGCCAGCAGCGTAGGGGTAGTGGGACTAGCCACCACAGATACGCAGTATTTT. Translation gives CASSVGVVGLATTDTQYF.

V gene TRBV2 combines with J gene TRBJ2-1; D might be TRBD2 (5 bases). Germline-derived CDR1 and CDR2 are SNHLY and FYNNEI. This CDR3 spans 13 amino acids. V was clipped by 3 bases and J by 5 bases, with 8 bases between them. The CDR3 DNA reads TGTGCCAGCAGTGAGGACTTGAACAATGAGCAGTTCTTC. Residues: CASSEDLNNEQFF.

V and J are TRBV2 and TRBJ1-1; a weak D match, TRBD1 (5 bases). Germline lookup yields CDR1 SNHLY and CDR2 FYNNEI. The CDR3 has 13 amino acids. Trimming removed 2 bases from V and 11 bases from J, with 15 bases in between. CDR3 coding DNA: TGTGCCAGCAGTGAATTGGCGACAGCCTGGGCTTTCTTT. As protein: CASSELATAWAFF.

This chain's CDR3 is CASSEMARFNEQFF. In DNA form, the CDR3 reads TGTGCCAGCAGTGAAATGGCTCGCTTCAATGAGCAGTTCTTC. The chain joins TRBV2 to TRBJ2-1; D is undetermined. The CDR3 totals 14 residues. V lost 2 bases and J 6 bases, leaving 11 bases between the germline ends. CDR1 and CDR2 (germline): SNHLY, FYNNEI.

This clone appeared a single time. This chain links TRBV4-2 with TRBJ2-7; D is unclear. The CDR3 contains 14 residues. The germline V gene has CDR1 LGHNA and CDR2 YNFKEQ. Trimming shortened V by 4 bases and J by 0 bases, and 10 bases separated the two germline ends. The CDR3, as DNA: TGTGCCAGCAGCCCGACGGAGAGCTCCTACGAGCAGTACTTC. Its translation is CASSPTESSYEQYF.

CDR3 sequence: CSVGADRTPPNQPQHF. As DNA, the CDR3 is TGCAGCGTTGGTGCGGACAGGACCCCACCCAATCAGCCCCAGCATTTT. The chain uses TRBV29-1 and TRBJ1-5; the match to TRBD1 covers 7 bases. The germline CDR1 and CDR2 sequences are SQVTM and ANQGSEA. Trimming at V came to 4 bases and at J to 3 bases, leaving 12 bases not matched to a gene. The CDR3 sequence is 16 residues long.

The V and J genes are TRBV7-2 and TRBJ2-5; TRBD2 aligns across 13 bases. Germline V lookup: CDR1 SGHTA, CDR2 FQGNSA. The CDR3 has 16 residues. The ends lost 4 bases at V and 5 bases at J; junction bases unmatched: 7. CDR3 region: CASSSGLAGIGETQYF. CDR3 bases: TGTGCCAGCAGCTCGGGACTAGCGGGAATAGGGGAGACCCAGTACTTC.

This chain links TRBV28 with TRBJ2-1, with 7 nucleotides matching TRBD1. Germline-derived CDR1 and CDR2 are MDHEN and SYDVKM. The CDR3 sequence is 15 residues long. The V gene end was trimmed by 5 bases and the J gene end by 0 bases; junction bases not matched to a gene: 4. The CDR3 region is CASSVQGVSYNEQFF. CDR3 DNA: TGTGCCAGCAGTGTTCAGGGGGTCTCCTACAATGAGCAGTTCTTC.

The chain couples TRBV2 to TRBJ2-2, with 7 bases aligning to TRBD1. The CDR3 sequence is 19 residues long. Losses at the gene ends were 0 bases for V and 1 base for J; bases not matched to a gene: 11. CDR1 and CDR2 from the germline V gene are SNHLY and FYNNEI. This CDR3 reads CASSEALRLYRGNTGELFF. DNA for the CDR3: TGTGCCAGCAGTGAAGCGCTTCGGTTGTACAGGGGGAACACCGGGGAGCTGTTTTTT.